The rows below give T cell receptor beta chains drawn from one sample of a study of early T cells in non-severe SARS-CoV-2 infection. Each CDR3 protein gets one entry after TCRdb re-called the 5' RACE reads with MiXCR. The sample shows tens of thousands of distinct CDR3 sequences, more than 8.5% of them seen only once. Sequencing was done on a sample of whole blood. Receptor source: an adult who was a healthcare worker with PCR-confirmed SARS-CoV-2 infection or an uninfected control (not recorded which). Both conserved end residues are part of each CDR3. D genes are given only for firm matches. A clone size is listed for some rows: how often the clone was seen (once, few, many), or a class if it is expanded.

cdr3_nt cdr3_aa v_call clone_size d_call j_call
TGTGCCAGCAGTTCCGGGACGCGGGGCACAGATACGCAGTATTTT CASSSGTRGTDTQYF TRBV7-3 few . TRBJ2-3
TGTGCCAGCAGCGTAATAGGGGACAGCACCTACGAGCAGTACTTC CASSVIGDSTYEQYF TRBV9 . TRBD1 TRBJ2-7
TGTGCCAGCAGCCTGAAGGGGGTCAAAAACATTCAGTACTTC CASSLKGVKNIQYF TRBV5-6 many . TRBJ2-4
TGTGCCAGCAGTTACCGGACAGGAGCCGGGACTGGCGTGTACGAGCAGTACTTC CASSYRTGAGTGVYEQYF TRBV6-2/TRBV6-3 many . TRBJ2-7
TGTGCCAGCAGCACAACCACAGGGGCCTACGAGCAGTACTTC CASSTTTGAYEQYF TRBV7-9 few TRBD1 TRBJ2-7
TGTGCCAGCAGTGTCCGGGACACAGACTACGAGCAGTACTTC CASSVRDTDYEQYF TRBV12-3/TRBV12-4 . . TRBJ2-7
TGTGCCAGCAGAGGGACTGGGGTCAATGAGCAGTTCTTC CASRGTGVNEQFF TRBV12-3/TRBV12-4 . . TRBJ2-1
TGCAGTGCTAGAGATCGGGGACGGCAACATGCTGAGCAGTTCTTC CSARDRGRQHAEQFF TRBV20-1 many . TRBJ2-1
TGTGCCAGCAGGGTCTCTGGGGCCAACGTCCTGACTTTC CASRVSGANVLTF TRBV12-3/TRBV12-4 . . TRBJ2-6
TGTGCCAGCAGCTCCCAGGGGGAGCAGTACTTC CASSSQGEQYF TRBV5-6 many . TRBJ2-7
TGTGCCAGCAGTGACCTTACAGGGATGTGGGATCAGCCCCAGCATTTT CASSDLTGMWDQPQHF TRBV6-1 many . TRBJ1-5
TGTGCCAGCTCACCTGGACTAGCGGGGGCCGGCTACGAGCAGTACTTC CASSPGLAGAGYEQYF TRBV18 many TRBD2 TRBJ2-7
TGTGCCAGCAGTTTATGGACTAGCGGCTACAATGAGCAGTTCTTC CASSLWTSGYNEQFF TRBV27 many TRBD2 TRBJ2-1
TGCGCCAGCAGTGCCTCGGGAGTACTAGCGGGAGAGGACACAGATACGCAGTATTTT CASSASGVLAGEDTDTQYF TRBV10-1 few TRBD2 TRBJ2-3
TGTGCCAGCAGTTACTCAAGGCAGGTCGGGGGGAACTATGGCTACACCTTC CASSYSRQVGGNYGYTF TRBV6-5 few . TRBJ1-2
TGTGCCACCAGCAGAGGTGGTCGGAGGAATGAAAAACTGTTTTTT CATSRGGRRNEKLFF TRBV15 few . TRBJ1-4
TGTGCCAGCAGCTTAGGACCGGGAAACACCATATATTTT CASSLGPGNTIYF TRBV7-2 . . TRBJ1-3
TGTGCCAGCAGTTCGTATCCGGGGACTGAAGCTTTCTTT CASSSYPGTEAFF TRBV12-3/TRBV12-4 many . TRBJ1-1
TGTGCCACCAGTGATGGGGGTTGGGGTCGCGATGGCTACACCTTC CATSDGGWGRDGYTF TRBV24-1 many . TRBJ1-2
. CASSLTGLQTPGSCFF TRBV18 many . TRBJ2-2
TGTGCCAGCAGCGTAGATCTAGCGGGAACCTACGAGCAGTACTTC CASSVDLAGTYEQYF TRBV9 . TRBD2 TRBJ2-7
TGTGCCAGCAGTTCTGAGAGACCATTCCGGGACAGGAAGACCAATGAGCAGTTCTTC CASSSERPFRDRKTNEQFF TRBV6-5 many TRBD1 TRBJ2-1
TGCAGCGTTGACCGGGGGGCGGAGGTAGCTTTCTTT CSVDRGAEVAFF TRBV29-1 . . TRBJ1-1
TGTGCCAGCAGCGTAGGACTAGCGGAAGAGACCCAGTACTTC CASSVGLAEETQYF TRBV9 . TRBD2 TRBJ2-5
TGTGCCAGCAGCATAACGGGACTAGCGGGAGGGTCGGATACGCAGTATTTT CASSITGLAGGSDTQYF TRBV7-2 many TRBD2 TRBJ2-3
TGCAGTGTCGAGACAGGGGGAAACTATGGCTACACCTTC CSVETGGNYGYTF TRBV20-1 . TRBD1 TRBJ1-2
TGTGCCAGCTCACTGAACCGGGGACACTACGAGCAGTACTTC CASSLNRGHYEQYF TRBV18 few . TRBJ2-7
TGCGCCAGCAGCCAAGAGTGGAATAGCGGACCTGAGCAGTACTTC CASSQEWNSGPEQYF TRBV4-3 many . TRBJ2-7
TGTGCCAGCAGCTCCCCCTTAAAGCGGGGGGAGCAGTTCTTC CASSSPLKRGEQFF TRBV7-9 many TRBD2 TRBJ2-1
TGCGCCAGCAGCTGGGGTCTAGCGGAGGAGAATGAGCAGTTCTTC CASSWGLAEENEQFF TRBV5-1 many TRBD2 TRBJ2-1
TGCGCCAGCAGCCAAAGACTAGCGGGAAGTGAGCAGTTCTTC CASSQRLAGSEQFF TRBV5-1 once TRBD2 TRBJ2-1
TGTGCCAGCAGCTTAGGGGGAGGGTACTCCTACAATGAGCAGTTCTTC CASSLGGGYSYNEQFF TRBV11-3 many TRBD2 TRBJ2-1
TGCAGTCTATACCCCTCGACAGACTATGGCTACACCTTC CSLYPSTDYGYTF TRBV20-1 few . TRBJ1-2
TGTGCCAGCAGCCGTCAGCAGGGGTCCGGGGAGCTGTTTTTT CASSRQQGSGELFF TRBV7-2 many . TRBJ2-2
TGTGCCAGCAGCCCGGACCGCTTCCAAGAGACCCAGTACTTC CASSPDRFQETQYF TRBV6-5 . . TRBJ2-5
TGTGCCAGCAGCTTGTCGTACAGCAATAATTCACCCCTCCACTTT CASSLSYSNNSPLHF TRBV5-5 few . TRBJ1-6
TGCGCCAGCAGTGAGTTCAGGACGCCGGTCTATGGCTACACCTTC CASSEFRTPVYGYTF TRBV10-1 few . TRBJ1-2
TGCAGTGCTAGAGAACAGGGGGCCGGAGCTGAAGCTTTCTTT CSAREQGAGAEAFF TRBV20-1 many TRBD1 TRBJ1-1
TGTGCCATCAGTGAGTCCTCCAATCAGCCCCAGCATTTT CAISESSNQPQHF TRBV10-3 . . TRBJ1-5
TGTGCCAGCAGCCGGTCGCCCGGGACAGGGGGAGATTTGGCCAAAAACATTCAGTACTTC CASSRSPGTGGDLAKNIQYF TRBV14 many TRBD1 TRBJ2-4